This T cell receptor (beta chain) emerged from a study of T cell repertoires in cytomegalovirus infection. Study-level background: Use of recently identified HLA-C-restricted and well-studied HLA-B-restricted CMV epitopes was part of the study. Indications of both CMV infection and matching HLA type were provided by public TCR beta signatures. Study-wide results and caveats: There were HLA-C-restricted CMV-specific TCR beta clonotypes dominating the ex vivo response. Cumulated frequencies of public TCR beta families served to identify carriers of CMV plus the relevant HLA.

The CDR3 spans 14 residues. Trimming cost V 6 bases and J 2 bases, with 13 bases left between them. This clonotype was observed at least ten times. Its antigen remains unknown. Each CDR3 protein is one row after TCRdb ran MiXCR on the reads. The top ten clones hold approximately 40% of a sample with hundreds of thousands of distinct CDR3 sequences, under 45% of them seen once. The chain employs TRBV12-3 or TRBV12-4 and TRBJ1-1; perhaps TRBD1 as D (5 bases). This receptor was identified in a human donor in good health (CMV status not recorded). Some clones in this sample may be carry-over from other donors' samples. The sequencing used cultured PBMCs, collected from culture after CMV antigen stimulation. The CDR3 DNA reads as TGTGCCAGCAGCCCCGGGACGGTCAACACTGAAGCTTTCTTT. Translated, it gives CASSPGTVNTEAFF.